This TCR beta chain was sequenced in a study of a mutant IDH1 vaccine in newly diagnosed glioma. The germline V gene has CDR1 SGHTA and CDR2 FQGNSA. The length of the CDR3 is 14 residues. The V and J ends lost 4 bases and 6 bases, in that order; junction bases with no gene match: 4. Libraries were prepared by immunoSEQ multiplex PCR; TCRdb keeps only in-frame clonotypes and omits some of them. The profile shows 50,000 to 55,000 clones, around 80% of them singletons. As concerns this clone: Antigen unknown.

Regarding time point: week 5, during vaccination. A 20-mer mutant IDH1 peptide at 300 ug was injected subcutaneously with topical imiquimod. New WHO grade 3 or 4 IDH1-mutant, ATRX-lost astrocytomas were present in all donors. This clonotype was sampled from a man aged 50-59 years with glioma. The chain joins TRBV7-2 to TRBJ1-5; 9 bases line up with TRBD1. Sequences were derived from PBMCs, sampled from a glioma patient whose treatment included an IDH1 peptide vaccine. The CDR3 sequence is CASSSTTGGQPQHF. In DNA form, the CDR3 reads TGTGCCAGCAGCTCGACGACAGGGGGTCAGCCCCAGCATTTT.